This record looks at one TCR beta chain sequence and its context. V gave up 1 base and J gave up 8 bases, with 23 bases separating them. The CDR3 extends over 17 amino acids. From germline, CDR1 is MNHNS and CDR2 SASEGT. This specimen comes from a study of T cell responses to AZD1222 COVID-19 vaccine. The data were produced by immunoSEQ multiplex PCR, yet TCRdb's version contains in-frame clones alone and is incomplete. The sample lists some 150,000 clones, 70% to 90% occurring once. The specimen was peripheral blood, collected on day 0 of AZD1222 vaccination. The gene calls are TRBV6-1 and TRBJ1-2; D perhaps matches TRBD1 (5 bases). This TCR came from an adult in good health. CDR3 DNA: TGTGCCAGCAGTGAAGTGTACGCGGACACATCGAACCGGGGCTACACCTTC. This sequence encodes CASSEVYADTSNRGYTF.